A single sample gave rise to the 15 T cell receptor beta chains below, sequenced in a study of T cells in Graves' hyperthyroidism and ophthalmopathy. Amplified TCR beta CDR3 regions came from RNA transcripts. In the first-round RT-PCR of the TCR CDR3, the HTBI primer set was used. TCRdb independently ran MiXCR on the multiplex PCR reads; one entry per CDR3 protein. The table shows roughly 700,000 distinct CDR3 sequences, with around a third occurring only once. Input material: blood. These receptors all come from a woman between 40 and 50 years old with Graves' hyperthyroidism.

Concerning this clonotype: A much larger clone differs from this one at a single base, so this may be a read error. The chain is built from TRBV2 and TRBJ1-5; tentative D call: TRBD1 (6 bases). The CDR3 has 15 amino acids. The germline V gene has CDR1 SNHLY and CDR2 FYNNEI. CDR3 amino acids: CASSQDSLSDQPQHF. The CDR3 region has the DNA TGTGCCAGCAGTCAGGACAGTCTTAGCGATCAGCCCCAGCATTTT.

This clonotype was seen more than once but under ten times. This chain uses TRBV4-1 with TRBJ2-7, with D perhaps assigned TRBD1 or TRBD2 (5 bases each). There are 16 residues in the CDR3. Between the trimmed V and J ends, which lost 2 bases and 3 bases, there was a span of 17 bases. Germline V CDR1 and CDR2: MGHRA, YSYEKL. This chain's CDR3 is CASSQIDGTQHYEQYF. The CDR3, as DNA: TGCGCCAGCAGCCAAATTGACGGGACCCAACACTACGAGCAGTACTTC.

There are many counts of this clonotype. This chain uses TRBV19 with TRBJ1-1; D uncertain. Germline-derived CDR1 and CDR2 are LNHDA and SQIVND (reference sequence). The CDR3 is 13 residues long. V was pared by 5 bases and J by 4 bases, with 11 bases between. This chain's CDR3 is CASSFQVITEAFF. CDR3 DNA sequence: TGTGCCAGTAGTTTTCAGGTGATCACTGAAGCTTTCTTT.

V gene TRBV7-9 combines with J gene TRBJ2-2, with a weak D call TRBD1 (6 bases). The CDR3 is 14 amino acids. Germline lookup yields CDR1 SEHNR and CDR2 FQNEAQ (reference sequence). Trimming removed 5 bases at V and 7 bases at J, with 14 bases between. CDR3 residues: CASSPQGTSGELFF. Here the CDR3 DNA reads TGTGCCAGCAGCCCCCAGGGGACGAGCGGGGAGCTGTTTTTT.

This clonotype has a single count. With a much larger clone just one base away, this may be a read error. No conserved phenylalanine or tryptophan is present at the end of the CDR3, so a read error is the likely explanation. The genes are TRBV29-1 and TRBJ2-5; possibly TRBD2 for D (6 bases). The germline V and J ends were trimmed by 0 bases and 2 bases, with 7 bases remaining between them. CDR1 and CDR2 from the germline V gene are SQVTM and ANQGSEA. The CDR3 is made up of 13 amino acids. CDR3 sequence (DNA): TGCAGCGTTGAAGACGCGGGGCAAGAGACCCAGTACCTC. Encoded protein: CSVEDAGQETQYL.

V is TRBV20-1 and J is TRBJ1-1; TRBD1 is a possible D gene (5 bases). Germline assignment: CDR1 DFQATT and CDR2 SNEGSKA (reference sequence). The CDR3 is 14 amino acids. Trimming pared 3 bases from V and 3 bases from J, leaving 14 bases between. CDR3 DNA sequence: TGCAGTGCTAGGTGGCGGGAGGGGTACACTGAAGCTTTCTTT. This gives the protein CSARWREGYTEAFF.

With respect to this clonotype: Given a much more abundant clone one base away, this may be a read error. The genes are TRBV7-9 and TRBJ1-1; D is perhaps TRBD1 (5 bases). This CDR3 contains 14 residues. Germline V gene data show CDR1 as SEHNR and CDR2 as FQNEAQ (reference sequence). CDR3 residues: CASSIGTENIEAFF. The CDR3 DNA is TGTGCCAGCAGCATTGGGACGGAGAACATTGAAGCTTTCTTT.

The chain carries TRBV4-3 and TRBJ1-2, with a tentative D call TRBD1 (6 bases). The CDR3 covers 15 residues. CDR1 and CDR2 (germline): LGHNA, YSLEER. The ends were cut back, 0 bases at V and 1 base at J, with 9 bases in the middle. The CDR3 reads CASSQDQGFNYGYTF. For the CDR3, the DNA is TGCGCCAGCAGCCAAGATCAGGGGTTTAACTATGGCTACACCTTC.

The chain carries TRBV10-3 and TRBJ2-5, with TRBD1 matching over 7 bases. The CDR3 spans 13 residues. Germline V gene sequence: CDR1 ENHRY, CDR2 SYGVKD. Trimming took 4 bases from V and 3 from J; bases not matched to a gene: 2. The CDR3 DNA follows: TGTGCCATCAGTGGGACAGGTGAAGAGACCCAGTACTTC. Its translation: CAISGTGEETQYF.

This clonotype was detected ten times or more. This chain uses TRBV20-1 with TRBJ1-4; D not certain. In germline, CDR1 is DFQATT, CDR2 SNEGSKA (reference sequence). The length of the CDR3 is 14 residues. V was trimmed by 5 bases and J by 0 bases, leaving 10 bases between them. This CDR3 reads CSASSHATNEKLFF. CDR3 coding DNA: TGCAGTGCTTCCTCCCACGCAACTAATGAAAAACTGTTTTTT.

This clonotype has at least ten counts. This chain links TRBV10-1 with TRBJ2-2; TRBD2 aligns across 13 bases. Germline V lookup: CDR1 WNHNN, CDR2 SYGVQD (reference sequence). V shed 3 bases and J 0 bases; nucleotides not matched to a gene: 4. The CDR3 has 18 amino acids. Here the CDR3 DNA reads TGCGCCAGCAGTGATGGGGGACTAGCGGGGCCGAACACCGGGGAGCTGTTTTTT. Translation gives CASSDGGLAGPNTGELFF.

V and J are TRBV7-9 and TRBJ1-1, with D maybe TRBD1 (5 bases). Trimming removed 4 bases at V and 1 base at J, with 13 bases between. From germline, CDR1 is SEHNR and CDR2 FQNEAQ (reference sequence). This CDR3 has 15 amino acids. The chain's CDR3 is CASSWAQTANTEAFF. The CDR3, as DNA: TGTGCCAGCAGCTGGGCTCAGACAGCGAACACTGAAGCTTTCTTT.

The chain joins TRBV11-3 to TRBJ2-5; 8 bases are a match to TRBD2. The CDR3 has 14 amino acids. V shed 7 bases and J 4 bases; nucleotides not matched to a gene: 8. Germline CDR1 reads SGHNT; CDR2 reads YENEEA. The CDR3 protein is CASTSREGGETQYF. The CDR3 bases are TGTGCCAGCACCTCCCGGGAGGGGGGAGAGACCCAGTACTTC.

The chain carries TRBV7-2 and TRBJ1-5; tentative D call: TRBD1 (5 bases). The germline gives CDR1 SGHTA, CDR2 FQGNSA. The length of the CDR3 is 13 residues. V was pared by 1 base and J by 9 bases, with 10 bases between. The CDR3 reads CASSLGGGTPQHF. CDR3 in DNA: TGTGCCAGCAGCTTAGGCGGGGGTACGCCCCAGCATTTT. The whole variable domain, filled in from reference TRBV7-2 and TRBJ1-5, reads GAGVSQSPSNKVTEKGKDVELRCDPISGHTALYWYRQSLGQGLEFLIYFQGNSAPDKSGLPSDRFSAERTGGSVSTLTIQRTQQEDSAVYLCASSLGGGTPQHFGDGTRLSIL.

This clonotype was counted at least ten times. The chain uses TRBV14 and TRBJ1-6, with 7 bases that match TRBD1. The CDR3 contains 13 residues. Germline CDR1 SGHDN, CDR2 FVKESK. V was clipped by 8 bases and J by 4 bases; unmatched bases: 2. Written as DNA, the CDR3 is TGTGCCAGCGCGACAGGGTATAATTCACCCCTCCACTTT. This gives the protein CASATGYNSPLHF.